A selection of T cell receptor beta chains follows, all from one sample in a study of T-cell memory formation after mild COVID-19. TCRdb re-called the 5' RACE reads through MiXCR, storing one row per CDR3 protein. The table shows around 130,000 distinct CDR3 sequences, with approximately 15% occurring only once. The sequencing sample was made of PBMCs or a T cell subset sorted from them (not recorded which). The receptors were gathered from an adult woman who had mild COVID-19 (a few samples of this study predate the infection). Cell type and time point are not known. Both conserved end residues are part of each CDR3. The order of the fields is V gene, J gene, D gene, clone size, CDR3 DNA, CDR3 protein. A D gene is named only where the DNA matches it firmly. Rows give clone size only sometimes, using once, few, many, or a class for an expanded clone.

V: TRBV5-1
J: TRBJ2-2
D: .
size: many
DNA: TGCGCCAGCATAGATGAGATTGGGATTAACACCGGGGAGCTGTTTTTT
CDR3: CASIDEIGINTGELFF

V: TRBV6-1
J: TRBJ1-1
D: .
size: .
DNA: TGTGCCAGCAGTGATAGTCTCACTGAAGCTTTCTTT
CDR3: CASSDSLTEAFF

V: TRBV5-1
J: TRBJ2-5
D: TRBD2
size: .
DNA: TGCGCCAGCAAAGGCGGGGGGGCCCAAGAGACCCAGTACTTC
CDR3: CASKGGGAQETQYF

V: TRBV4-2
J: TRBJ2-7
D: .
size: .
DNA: TGTGCCAGCAGCCAAGGCTGGCCCGGGGGAAGCTCCTACGAGCAGTACTTC
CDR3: CASSQGWPGGSSYEQYF

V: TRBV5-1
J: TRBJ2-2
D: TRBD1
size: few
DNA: TGCGCCAGCAGCTCGAGACAGGGGGCGGCCGGGGAGCTGTTTTTT
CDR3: CASSSRQGAAGELFF

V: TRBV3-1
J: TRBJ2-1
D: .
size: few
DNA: TGTGCCAGCAGCCAAGATTTGGGTACCGGGGACAATGAGCAGTTCTTC
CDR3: CASSQDLGTGDNEQFF

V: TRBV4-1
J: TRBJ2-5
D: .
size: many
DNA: TGCGCCAGCAGCCAAGTTGGGTCCAGGGATGGAGAGACCCAGTACTTC
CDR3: CASSQVGSRDGETQYF

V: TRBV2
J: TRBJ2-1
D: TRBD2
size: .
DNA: TGTGCCAGCAGGGTTAGCGGGGGTAGTTCGAATGAGCAGTTCTTC
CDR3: CASRVSGGSSNEQFF

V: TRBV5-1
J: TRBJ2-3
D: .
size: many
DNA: TGCGCCAGCTACCCTCACAGCACAGATACGCAGTATTTT
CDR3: CASYPHSTDTQYF

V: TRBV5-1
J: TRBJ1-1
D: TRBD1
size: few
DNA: TGCGCCAGCAGGTCCGGGACAGTCAACACTGAAGCTTTCTTT
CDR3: CASRSGTVNTEAFF

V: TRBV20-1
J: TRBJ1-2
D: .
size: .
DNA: TGCAGTGCTAGAGCGTATAACAGTGACTATGGCTACACCTTC
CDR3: CSARAYNSDYGYTF

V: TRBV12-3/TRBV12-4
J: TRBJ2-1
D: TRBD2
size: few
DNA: TGTGCCAGCAGTTCGCCGGGACTAGCGGGAGCTGGTGAGCAGTTCTTC
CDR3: CASSSPGLAGAGEQFF

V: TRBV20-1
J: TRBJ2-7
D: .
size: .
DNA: TGCAGTGCTAGCCTACTGGCTGGGCAGTACTTC
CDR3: CSASLLAGQYF

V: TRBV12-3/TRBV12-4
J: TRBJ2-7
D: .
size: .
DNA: TGTGCCAGCAGCGACCGCCTACAGGGCCACACCTTC
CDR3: CASSDRLQGHTF

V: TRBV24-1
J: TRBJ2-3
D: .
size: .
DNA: TGTGCCACCAGTCACCATCCAACAGATACGCAGTATTTT
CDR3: CATSHHPTDTQYF

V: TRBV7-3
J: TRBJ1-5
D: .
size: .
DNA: TGTGCCACCCCGGACCCTTTAGGTAATCAGCCCCAGCATTTT
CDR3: CATPDPLGNQPQHF

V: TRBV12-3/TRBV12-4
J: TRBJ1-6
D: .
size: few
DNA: TGTGCCAGCAGTTTCTTAGGATCACCCCTCCACTTT
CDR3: CASSFLGSPLHF

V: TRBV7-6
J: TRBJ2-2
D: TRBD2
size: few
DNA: TGTGCCAGCAGCTTAGTACTAGCGGGGGTCGCGAACACCGGGGAGCTGTTTTTT
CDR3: CASSLVLAGVANTGELFF

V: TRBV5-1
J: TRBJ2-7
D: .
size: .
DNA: TGCGCCAGCAGCCCGGCGGGGGCAACCTACGAGCAGTACTTC
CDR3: CASSPAGATYEQYF

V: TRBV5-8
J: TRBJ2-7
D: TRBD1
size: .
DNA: TGTGCCAGCAGCCCTTCCTTTTGGACAGGGGCCTCCTACGAGCAGTACTTC
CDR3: CASSPSFWTGASYEQYF

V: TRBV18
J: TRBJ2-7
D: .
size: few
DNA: TGTGCCAGCTCACAGGACCTTTACGAGCAGTACTTC
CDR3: CASSQDLYEQYF

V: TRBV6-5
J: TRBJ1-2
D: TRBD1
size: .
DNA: TGTGCCAGCAGTGACAGGGTACTAAACTATGGCTACACCTTC
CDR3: CASSDRVLNYGYTF

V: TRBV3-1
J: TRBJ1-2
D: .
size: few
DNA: TGTGCCAGCAGCCAATCCTACTATGGCTACACCTTC
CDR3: CASSQSYYGYTF

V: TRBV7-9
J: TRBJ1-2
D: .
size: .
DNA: TGTGCCAGCAGTCGACAGGCTAACTATGGCTACACCTTC
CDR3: CASSRQANYGYTF

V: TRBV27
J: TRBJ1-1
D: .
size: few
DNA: TGTGCCAGCAGTCATCGCCAGGGTGAAGCTTTCTTT
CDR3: CASSHRQGEAFF

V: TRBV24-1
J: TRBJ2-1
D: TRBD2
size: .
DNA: TGTGCCACCAGTGATCCTCTCGGACTAGCGGGACACAATGAGCAGTTCTTC
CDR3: CATSDPLGLAGHNEQFF

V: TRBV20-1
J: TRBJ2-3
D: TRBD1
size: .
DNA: TGCAGTGCTAGAGGGACAGGAGGCACAGATACGCAGTATTTT
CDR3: CSARGTGGTDTQYF

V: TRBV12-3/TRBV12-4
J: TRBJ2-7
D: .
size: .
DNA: TGTGCCAGCAGTTTCCTAGAAGCGAACGAGCAGTACTTC
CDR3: CASSFLEANEQYF